Each of the 5 T cell receptor beta chains below was sequenced from the same sample in a study of T cell clonality in common variable immunodeficiency. Sequenced by immunoSEQ multiplex PCR; TCRdb stores in-frame clones only, minus some. The sample yields fewer than 60,000 clones, without any singletons. The sample was peripheral blood mononuclear cells. These receptors were collected from a person aged 18 to 70 in good health.

This clone has just a few counts. Sequencing ends 3 residues short of the CDR3 end; the germline J gene provides the rest. J is TRBJ1-5 and V is TRBV2; D possibly corresponds to TRBD1 (6 bases). This CDR3 region has 14 residues. Germline CDR1 is SNHLY and CDR2 is FYNNEI. V was trimmed by 6 bases and J by 1 base, leaving 10 bases between them. This CDR3 reads CASRKQGSNQPQHF. The sequenced CDR3 bases are TGTGCCAGCAGGAAACAGGGAAGCAATCAGCCC.

The table lists this clone with many counts. The junction departs from the called germline gene at one end, perhaps through a read error. The read terminates 3 residues before the CDR3 end, so the remaining end is supplied by the germline J gene. The V call is TRBV18, the J call TRBJ2-2; perhaps TRBD1 as D (6 bases). Germline V lookup: CDR1 KGHSH, CDR2 LQKENI. The CDR3 contains 16 residues. The DNA read from the CDR3 is TGTGCCAGCTCACCGAGGGCCATGGGGGACACTGGGGAG. Translation gives CASSPRAMGDTGE. The full-length CDR3 reads as CASSPRAMGDTGELFF. Together with reference TRBV18 and TRBJ2-2, the CDR3 gives the full variable domain: NAGVMQNPRHLVRRRGQEARLRCSPMKGHSHVYWYRQLPEEGLKFMVYLQKENIIDESGMPKERFSAEFPKEGPSILRIQQVVRGDSAAYFCASSPRAMGDTGELFFGEGSRLTVL.

About this clone itself: The read gets to within 3 residues of the CDR3 end, and the germline J gene fills in the rest. The V call is TRBV19, the J call TRBJ2-5, with 9 bases aligning to TRBD2. CDR1 and CDR2 from the germline V gene are LNHDA and SQIVND (reference sequence). CDR3 size: 16 residues. After removal of 4 bases from V and 4 bases from J, the junction contained 10 bases not matched to a gene. The CDR3 sequence: CASSNDGAGGRETQYF. The sequenced part of the CDR3 DNA is TGTGCCAGTAGTAACGACGGGGCGGGGGGGCGAGAGACC.

This clone came up a few times. The read ends 3 residues shy of where the CDR3 ends; the end is completed using the germline J gene. The V gene is TRBV2, the J gene TRBJ1-4; 9 nucleotides agree with TRBD1. CDR3 length: 15 residues. The J segment lost 6 bases and the V segment lost 6 bases, leaving 8 bases of the junction unmatched. The germline gives CDR1 SNHLY, CDR2 FYNNEI. The CDR3 region is CASSKTGGGYEKLFF. CDR3 DNA (partial): TGTGCCAGCAGCAAAACAGGGGGCGGGTATGAAAAA.

This clone occurred many times. The read ends 3 residues early relative to the CDR3; the germline J gene fills the gap. The chain joins TRBV2 to TRBJ2-7, with D unresolved. V shed 7 bases and J shed 0 bases, with 16 bases lying between them. The CDR3 covers 15 residues. The germline V gene has CDR1 SNHLY and CDR2 FYNNEI. Here the CDR3 reads CASKKSTSTSYEQYF. The DNA read from the CDR3 is TGTGCCAGCAAGAAGTCCACCTCTACCTCCTACGAG.